This T cell receptor (beta chain) comes out of a study of siplizumab effects on memory and regulatory T cells. Broader study findings: Contribution to the alloresponse seemed major for naive T cells, which also seemed more diverse than memory cells.

Regarding this clone: Its antigen is not identified.

CDR1 and CDR2 (germline): LNHDA, SQIVND (reference sequence). The CDR3 extends over 15 amino acids. The ends were cut back, 7 bases at V and 3 bases at J, with 15 bases in the middle. TCRdb's table, derived via immunoSEQ multiplex PCR, lists solely in-frame clones and lacks some. The sample has about 57,000 clones, roughly 80% seen once; the top ten hold approximately 3.8%. Sample: memory CD4+ T cells sorted from blood. The receptor was isolated from a human donor in good health. The chain is built from TRBV19 and TRBJ1-4; D gene uncertain. Here the CDR3 DNA reads TGTGCCAGTAACGAGGGTTCTGCGGCTAATGAAAAACTGTTTTTT. It encodes CASNEGSAANEKLFF.